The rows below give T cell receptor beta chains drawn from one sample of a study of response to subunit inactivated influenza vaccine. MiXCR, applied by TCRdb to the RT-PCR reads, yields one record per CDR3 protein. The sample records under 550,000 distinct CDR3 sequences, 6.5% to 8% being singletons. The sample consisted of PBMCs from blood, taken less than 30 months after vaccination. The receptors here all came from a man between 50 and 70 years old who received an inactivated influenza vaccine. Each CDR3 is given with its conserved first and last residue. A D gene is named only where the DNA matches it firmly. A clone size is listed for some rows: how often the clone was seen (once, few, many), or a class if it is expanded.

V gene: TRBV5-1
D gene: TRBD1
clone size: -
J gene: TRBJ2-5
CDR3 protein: CASSLNPTGTSQETQYF
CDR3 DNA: TGCGCCAGCAGCTTAAATCCGACAGGGACGAGCCAAGAGACCCAGTACTTC

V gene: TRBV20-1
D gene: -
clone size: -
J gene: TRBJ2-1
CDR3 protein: CSARKFAGEQFF
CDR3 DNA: TGCAGTGCTAGGAAGTTTGCTGGTGAGCAGTTCTTC

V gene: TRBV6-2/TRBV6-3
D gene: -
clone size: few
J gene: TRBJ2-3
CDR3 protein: CASQESGTDTQYF
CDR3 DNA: TGTGCCAGCCAGGAGTCTGGCACAGATACGCAGTATTTT

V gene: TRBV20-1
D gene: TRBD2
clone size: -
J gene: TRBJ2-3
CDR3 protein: CSASWGPGTSGDTQYF
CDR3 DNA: TGCAGTGCTAGTTGGGGACCCGGGACTAGCGGAGATACGCAGTATTTT

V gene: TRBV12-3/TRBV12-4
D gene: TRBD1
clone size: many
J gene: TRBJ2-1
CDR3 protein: CASSQDRTDEQFF
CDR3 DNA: TGTGCCAGCAGCCAGGACAGGACGGATGAGCAGTTCTTC

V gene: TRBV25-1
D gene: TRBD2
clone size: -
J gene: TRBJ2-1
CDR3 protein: CASSVGRGVYNEQFF
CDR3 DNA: TGTGCCAGCAGTGTGGGGCGGGGGGTCTACAATGAGCAGTTCTTC

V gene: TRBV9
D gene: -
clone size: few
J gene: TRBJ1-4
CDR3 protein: CASSVGALTTNEKLFF
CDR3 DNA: TGTGCCAGCAGCGTAGGGGCACTCACAACTAATGAAAAACTGTTTTTT

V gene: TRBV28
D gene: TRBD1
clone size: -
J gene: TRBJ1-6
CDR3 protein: CASSLSRTGGPSPLHF
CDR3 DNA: TGTGCCAGCAGTTTATCCCGGACAGGGGGCCCTTCACCCCTCCACTTT

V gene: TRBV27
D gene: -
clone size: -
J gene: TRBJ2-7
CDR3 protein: CASSLFYGPYEQYF
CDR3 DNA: TGTGCCAGCAGTTTATTTTACGGGCCCTACGAGCAGTACTTC

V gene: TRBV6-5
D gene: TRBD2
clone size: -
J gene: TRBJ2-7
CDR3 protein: CASSSRTSGYEQYF
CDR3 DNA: TGTGCCAGCAGTTCTAGGACTAGCGGGTACGAGCAGTACTTC

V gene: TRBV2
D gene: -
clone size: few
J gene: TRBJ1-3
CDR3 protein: CASSEKARAGNTIYF
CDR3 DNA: TGTGCCAGCAGTGAGAAGGCCAGGGCTGGAAACACCATATATTTT

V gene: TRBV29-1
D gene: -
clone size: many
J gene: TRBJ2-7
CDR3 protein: CSVTGLSLSEQYF
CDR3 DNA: TGCAGCGTTACTGGACTAAGCCTTTCCGAGCAGTACTTC

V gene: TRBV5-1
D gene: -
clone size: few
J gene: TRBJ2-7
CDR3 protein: CASSFNGDEQYF
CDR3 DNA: TGCGCCAGCAGCTTCAATGGGGACGAGCAGTACTTC

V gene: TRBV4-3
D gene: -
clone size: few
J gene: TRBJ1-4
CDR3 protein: CASSQEAGSGEKLFF
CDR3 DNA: TGCGCCAGCAGCCAAGAGGCGGGCTCCGGCGAAAAACTGTTTTTT

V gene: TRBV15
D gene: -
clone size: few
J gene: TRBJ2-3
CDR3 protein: CATSREIVSTDTQYF
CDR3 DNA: TGTGCCACCAGCAGGGAGATAGTGAGCACAGATACGCAGTATTTT

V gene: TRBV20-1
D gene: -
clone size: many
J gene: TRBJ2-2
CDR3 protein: CSQMGGLNTGELFF
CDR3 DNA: TGCAGTCAAATGGGGGGTTTGAACACCGGGGAGCTGTTTTTT

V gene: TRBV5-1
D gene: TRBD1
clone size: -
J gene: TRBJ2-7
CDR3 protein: CASSLDRGDYEQYF
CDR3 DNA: TGCGCCAGCAGCTTGGACAGGGGGGACTACGAGCAGTACTTC

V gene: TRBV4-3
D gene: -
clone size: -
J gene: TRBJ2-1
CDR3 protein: CASSQDGGKVNEQFF
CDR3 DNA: TGCGCCAGCAGCCAAGATGGAGGGAAGGTCAATGAGCAGTTCTTC

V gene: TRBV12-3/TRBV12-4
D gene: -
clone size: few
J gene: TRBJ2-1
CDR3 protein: CASSFLLSQEKGQFF
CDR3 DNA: TGTGCCAGCAGTTTTTTGCTAAGCCAAGAAAAAGGGCAGTTCTTC

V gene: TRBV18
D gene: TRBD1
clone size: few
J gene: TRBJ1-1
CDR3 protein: CASSPDRGRITEAFF
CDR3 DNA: TGTGCCAGCTCACCGGACAGGGGGCGCATCACTGAAGCTTTCTTT

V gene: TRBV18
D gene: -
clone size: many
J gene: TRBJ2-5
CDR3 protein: CASSPGFQETQYF
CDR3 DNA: TGTGCCAGCTCACCTGGGTTCCAAGAGACCCAGTACTTC

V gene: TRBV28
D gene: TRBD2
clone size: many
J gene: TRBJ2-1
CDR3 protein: CASFPPSGSGHEQFF
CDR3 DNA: TGTGCCAGCTTTCCCCCTAGCGGGAGTGGGCATGAGCAGTTCTTC

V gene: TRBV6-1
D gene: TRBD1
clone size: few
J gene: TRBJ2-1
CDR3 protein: CASKWTGADNEQFF
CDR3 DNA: TGTGCCAGCAAATGGACAGGGGCTGACAATGAGCAGTTCTTC